This T cell receptor (beta chain) was found in a study of blood T cells in healthy people across ages. Study-wide results and limits: Across the age range, TCR beta diversity per million T cells fell in a roughly linear way. Unsorted PBMCs blocked a conclusive comparison of naive and antigen-experienced cells. Not knowing donor CMV status may have confounded expanded clonotype changes.

With regard to this clonotype: Antigen: not known.

The authors ran a second PCR of roughly 6 to 12 cycles using a sample-barcoded 5' primer and a J-beta primer mix. Every cDNA molecule carried a tag from a template-switch adaptor bearing 12 random nucleotides. TCRdb re-analysed the 5' RACE reads in MiXCR, keeping a single row per CDR3 protein. The table lists about 1 million distinct CDR3 sequences, less than 50% of them singletons. This CDR3 comprises 16 residues. Germline CDR1 is PRHDT and CDR2 is FYEKMQ (reference sequence). This clonotype was obtained from a woman aged 60-75 years in good health. Sequencing used blood. V is TRBV13 and J is TRBJ2-1; D is possibly TRBD2 (6 bases). Near its end, the DNA agrees better with TRBJ2-7, so the J call may be wrong. The CDR3 nucleotides read TGTGCCAGCAGCGCGGGGACTCGAAGCTCCTACAATGAGCAGTACTTC. Translated, it gives CASSAGTRSSYNEQYF.